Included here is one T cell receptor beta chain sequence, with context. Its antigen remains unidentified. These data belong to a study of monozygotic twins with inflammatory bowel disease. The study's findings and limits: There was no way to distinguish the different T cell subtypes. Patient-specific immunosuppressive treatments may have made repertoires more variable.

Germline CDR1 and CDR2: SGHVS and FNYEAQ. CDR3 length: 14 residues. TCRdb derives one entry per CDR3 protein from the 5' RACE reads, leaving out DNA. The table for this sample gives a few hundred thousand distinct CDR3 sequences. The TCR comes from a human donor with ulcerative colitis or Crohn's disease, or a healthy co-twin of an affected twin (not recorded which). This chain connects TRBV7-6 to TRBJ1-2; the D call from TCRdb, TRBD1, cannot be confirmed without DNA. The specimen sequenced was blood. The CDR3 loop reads CASSLDGDPYGYTF.